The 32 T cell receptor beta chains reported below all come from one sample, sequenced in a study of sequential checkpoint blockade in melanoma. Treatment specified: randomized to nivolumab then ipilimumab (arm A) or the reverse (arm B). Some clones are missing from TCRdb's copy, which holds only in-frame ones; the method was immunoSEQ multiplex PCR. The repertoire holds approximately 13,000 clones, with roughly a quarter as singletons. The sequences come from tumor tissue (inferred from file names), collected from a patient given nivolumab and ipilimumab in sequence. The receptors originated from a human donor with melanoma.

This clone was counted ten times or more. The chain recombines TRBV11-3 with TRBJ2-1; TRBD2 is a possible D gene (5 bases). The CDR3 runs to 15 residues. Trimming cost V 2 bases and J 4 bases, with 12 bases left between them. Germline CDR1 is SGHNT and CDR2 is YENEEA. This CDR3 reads CASSLWAGLYNEQFF. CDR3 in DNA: TGTGCCAGCAGCTTATGGGCGGGCCTGTACAATGAGCAGTTCTTC.

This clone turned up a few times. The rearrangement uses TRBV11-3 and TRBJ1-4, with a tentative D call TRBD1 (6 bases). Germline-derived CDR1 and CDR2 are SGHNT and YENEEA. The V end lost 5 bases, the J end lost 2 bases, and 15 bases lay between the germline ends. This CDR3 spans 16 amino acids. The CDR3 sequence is CASSTRGAGTNEKLFF. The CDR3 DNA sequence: TGTGCCAGCAGCACTCGGGGGGCCGGGACTAATGAAAAACTGTTTTTT.

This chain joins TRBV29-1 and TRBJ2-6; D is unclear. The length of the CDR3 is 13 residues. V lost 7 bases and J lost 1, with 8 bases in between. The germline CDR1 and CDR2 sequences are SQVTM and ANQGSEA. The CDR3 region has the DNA TGCAGCGCCGACGTGTCTGGGGCCAACGTCCTGACTTTC. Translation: CSADVSGANVLTF.

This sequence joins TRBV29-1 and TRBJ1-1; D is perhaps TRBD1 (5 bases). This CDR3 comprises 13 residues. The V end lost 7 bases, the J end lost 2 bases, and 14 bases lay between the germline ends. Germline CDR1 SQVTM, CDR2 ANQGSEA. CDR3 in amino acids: CSAPGTDNTEAFF. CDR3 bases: TGCAGCGCCCCAGGGACGGACAACACTGAAGCTTTCTTT.

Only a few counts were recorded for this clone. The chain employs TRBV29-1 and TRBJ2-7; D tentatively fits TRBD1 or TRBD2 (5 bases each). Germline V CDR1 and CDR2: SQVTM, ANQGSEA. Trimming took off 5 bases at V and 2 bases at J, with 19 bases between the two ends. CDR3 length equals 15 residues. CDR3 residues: CSVLGAPPSTYEQYF. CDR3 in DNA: TGCAGCGTTCTCGGGGCCCCACCCTCTACCTACGAGCAGTACTTC.

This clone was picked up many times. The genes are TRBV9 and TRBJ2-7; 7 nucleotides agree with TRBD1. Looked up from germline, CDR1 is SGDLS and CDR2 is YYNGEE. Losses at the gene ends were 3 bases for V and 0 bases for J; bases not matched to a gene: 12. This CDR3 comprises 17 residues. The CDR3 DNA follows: TGTGCCAGCAGCGAACGGGACAGCCACTCCAGCTCCTACGAGCAGTACTTC. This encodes CASSERDSHSSSYEQYF.

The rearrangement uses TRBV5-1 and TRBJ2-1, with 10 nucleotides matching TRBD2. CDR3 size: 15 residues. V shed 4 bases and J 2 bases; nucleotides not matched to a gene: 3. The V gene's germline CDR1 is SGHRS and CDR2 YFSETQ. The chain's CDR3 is CASSPSGSPYNEQFF. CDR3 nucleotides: TGCGCCAGCAGCCCTAGCGGGAGTCCCTACAATGAGCAGTTCTTC.

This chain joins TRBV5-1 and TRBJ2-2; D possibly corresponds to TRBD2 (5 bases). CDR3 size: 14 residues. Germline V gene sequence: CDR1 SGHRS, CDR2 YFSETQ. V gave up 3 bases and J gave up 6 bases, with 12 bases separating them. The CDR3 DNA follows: TGCGCCAGCAGCTCCGCCGGGGTGTCCGGGGAGCTGTTTTTT. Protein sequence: CASSSAGVSGELFF.

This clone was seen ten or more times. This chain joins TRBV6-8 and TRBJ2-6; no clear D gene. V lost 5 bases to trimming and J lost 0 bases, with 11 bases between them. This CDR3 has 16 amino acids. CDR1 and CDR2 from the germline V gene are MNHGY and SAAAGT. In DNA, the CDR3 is TGTGCCAGCAGTGTATCACAGAGCTCTGGGGCCAACGTCCTGACTTTC. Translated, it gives CASSVSQSSGANVLTF.

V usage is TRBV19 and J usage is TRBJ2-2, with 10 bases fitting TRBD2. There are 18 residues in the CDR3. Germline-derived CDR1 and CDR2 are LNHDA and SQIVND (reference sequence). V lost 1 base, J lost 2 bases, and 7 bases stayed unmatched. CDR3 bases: TGTGCCAGTAGTATAGTAGGGCTAGCGGGAGCAAACACCGGGGAGCTGTTTTTT. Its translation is CASSIVGLAGANTGELFF.

The chain's CDR3 is CASSLLAEAYTGELFF. CDR3 nucleotides: TGTGCCAGTAGTCTACTAGCGGAAGCATACACCGGGGAGCTGTTTTTT. The chain has TRBV19 and TRBJ2-2; 8 bases are shared with TRBD2. From germline, CDR1 is LNHDA and CDR2 SQIVND (reference sequence). The J segment lost 3 bases and the V segment lost 5 bases, leaving 8 bases of the junction unmatched. The CDR3 sequence is 16 residues long.

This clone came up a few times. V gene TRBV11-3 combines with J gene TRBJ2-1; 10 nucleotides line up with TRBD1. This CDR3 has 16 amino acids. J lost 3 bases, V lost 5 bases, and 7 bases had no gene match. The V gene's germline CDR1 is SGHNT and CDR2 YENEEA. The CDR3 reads CASSRTGGNVYNEQFF. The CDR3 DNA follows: TGTGCCAGCAGCAGGACAGGGGGAAACGTCTACAATGAGCAGTTCTTC. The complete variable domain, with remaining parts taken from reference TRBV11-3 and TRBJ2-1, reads EAGVVQSPRYKIIEKKQPVAFWCNPISGHNTLYWYLQNLGQGPELLIRYENEEAVDDSQLPKDRFSAERLKGVDSTLKIQPAELGDSAVYLCASSRTGGNVYNEQFFGPGTRLTVL.

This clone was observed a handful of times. The CDR3 spells CASRKAGGIEQYF. The DNA of the CDR3 is TGTGCCAGCAGAAAGGCCGGGGGAATCGAGCAGTACTTC. The J gene is TRBJ2-7, the V gene TRBV6-8; tentatively, D is TRBD2 (6 bases). This CDR3 comprises 13 residues. Germline V gene data show CDR1 as MNHGY and CDR2 as SAAAGT. The ends were cut back, 6 bases at V and 6 bases at J, with 15 bases in the middle.

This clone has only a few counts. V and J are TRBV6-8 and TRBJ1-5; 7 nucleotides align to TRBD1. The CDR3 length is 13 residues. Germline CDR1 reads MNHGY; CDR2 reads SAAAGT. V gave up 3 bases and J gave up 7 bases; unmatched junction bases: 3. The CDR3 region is CASSYGTDQPQHF. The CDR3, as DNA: TGTGCCAGCAGTTATGGGACAGACCAGCCCCAGCATTTT.

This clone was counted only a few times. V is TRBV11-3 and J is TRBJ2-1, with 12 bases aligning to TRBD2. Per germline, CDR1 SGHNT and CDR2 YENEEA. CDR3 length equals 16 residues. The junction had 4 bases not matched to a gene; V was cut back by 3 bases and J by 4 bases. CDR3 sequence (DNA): TGTGCCAGCAGCTTGGAACTAGCGGGAGGTTACAATGAGCAGTTCTTC. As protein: CASSLELAGGYNEQFF. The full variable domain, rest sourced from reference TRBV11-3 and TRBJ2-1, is EAGVVQSPRYKIIEKKQPVAFWCNPISGHNTLYWYLQNLGQGPELLIRYENEEAVDDSQLPKDRFSAERLKGVDSTLKIQPAELGDSAVYLCASSLELAGGYNEQFFGPGTRLTVL.

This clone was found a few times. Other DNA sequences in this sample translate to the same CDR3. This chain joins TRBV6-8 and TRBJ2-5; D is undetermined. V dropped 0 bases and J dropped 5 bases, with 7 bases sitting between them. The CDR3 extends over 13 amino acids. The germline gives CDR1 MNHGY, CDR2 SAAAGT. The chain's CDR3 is CASSYSSGETQYF. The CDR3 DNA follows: TGTGCCAGCAGTTACTCGTCCGGGGAGACCCAGTACTTC.

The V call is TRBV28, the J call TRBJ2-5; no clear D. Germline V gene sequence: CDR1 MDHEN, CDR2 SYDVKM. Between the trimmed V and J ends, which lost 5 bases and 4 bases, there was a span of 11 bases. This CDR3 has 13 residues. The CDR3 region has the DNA TGTGCCAGCAGTGGCCCGGCGCTAGAGACCCAGTACTTC. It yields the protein CASSGPALETQYF.

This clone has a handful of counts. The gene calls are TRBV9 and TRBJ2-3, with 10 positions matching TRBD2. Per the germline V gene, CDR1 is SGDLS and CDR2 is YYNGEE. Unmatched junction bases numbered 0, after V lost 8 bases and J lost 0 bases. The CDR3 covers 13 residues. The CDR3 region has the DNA TGTGCCAGGACTAGCGGGAGCACAGATACGCAGTATTTT. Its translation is CARTSGSTDTQYF.

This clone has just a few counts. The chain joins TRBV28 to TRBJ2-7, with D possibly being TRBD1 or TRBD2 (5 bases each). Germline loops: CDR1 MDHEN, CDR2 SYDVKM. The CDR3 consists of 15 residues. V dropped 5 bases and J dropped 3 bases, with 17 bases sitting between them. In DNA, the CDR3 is TGTGCCAGCAGTCCCGGGGTGGGGCGACTCTACGAGCAGTACTTC. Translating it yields CASSPGVGRLYEQYF.

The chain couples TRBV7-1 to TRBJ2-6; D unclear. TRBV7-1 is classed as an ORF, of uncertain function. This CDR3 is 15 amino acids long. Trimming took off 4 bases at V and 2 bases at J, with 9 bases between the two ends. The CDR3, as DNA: TGTGCCAGCAGCTTAGAGACTGCTGGGGCCAACGTCCTGACTTTC. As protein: CASSLETAGANVLTF.

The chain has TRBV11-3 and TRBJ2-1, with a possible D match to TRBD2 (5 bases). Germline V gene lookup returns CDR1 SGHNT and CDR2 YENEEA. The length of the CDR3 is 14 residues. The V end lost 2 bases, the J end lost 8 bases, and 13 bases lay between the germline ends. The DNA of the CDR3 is TGTGCCAGCAGCTTATCGGCTAGCCTCGATGAGCAGTTCTTC. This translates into CASSLSASLDEQFF.

CDR3 DNA sequence: TGTGCCAGTAAAGGCCAGGGAGTTCCCTTTGGGTACTTC. Translating gives CASKGQGVPFGYF. The chain joins TRBV19 to TRBJ2-4; either TRBD1 or TRBD2 may supply D (5 bases each). V lost 7 bases, J lost 15 bases, and 22 bases lay in between. Germline CDR1 reads LNHDA; CDR2 reads SQIVND (reference sequence). This CDR3 has 13 residues.

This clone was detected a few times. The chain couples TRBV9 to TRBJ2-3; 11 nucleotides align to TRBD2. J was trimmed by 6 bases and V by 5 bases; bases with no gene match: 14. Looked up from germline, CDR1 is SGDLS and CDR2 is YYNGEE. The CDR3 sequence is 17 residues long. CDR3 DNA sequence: TGTGCCAGCAGTCATCCCTCTAGCGGGAGGCGGTCTGATACGCAGTATTTT. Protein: CASSHPSSGRRSDTQYF.

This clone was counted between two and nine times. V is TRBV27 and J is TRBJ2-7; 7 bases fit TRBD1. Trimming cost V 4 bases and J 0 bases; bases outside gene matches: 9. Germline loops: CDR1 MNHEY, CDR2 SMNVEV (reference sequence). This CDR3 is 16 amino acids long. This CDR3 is CASSSIGQDNSYEQYF. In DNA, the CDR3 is TGTGCCAGCAGTTCGATCGGACAGGACAACTCCTACGAGCAGTACTTC.

This CDR3 reads CASSLAGANYGYTF. The DNA for the CDR3 is TGTGCCAGCAGCTTGGCCGGAGCTAACTATGGCTACACCTTC. This chain connects TRBV7-6 to TRBJ1-2; D is unresolved. Between the trimmed V and J ends, which lost 3 bases and 0 bases, there was a span of 8 bases. The CDR3 runs to 14 residues. In germline, CDR1 is SGHVS, CDR2 FNYEAQ.

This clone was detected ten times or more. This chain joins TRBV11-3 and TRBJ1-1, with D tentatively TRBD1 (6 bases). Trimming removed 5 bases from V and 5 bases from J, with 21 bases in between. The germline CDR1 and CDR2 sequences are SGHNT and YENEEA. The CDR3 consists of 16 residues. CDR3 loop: CASSLGGKGARTEAFF. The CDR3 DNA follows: TGTGCCAGCAGCCTAGGGGGAAAAGGGGCAAGGACTGAAGCTTTCTTT.

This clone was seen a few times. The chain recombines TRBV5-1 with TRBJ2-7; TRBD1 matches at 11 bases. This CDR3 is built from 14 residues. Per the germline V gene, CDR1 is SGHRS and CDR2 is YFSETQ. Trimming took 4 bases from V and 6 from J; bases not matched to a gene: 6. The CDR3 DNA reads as TGCGCCAGCAGCCCAAGGGACAGGGGGTTCGAGCAGTACTTC. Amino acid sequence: CASSPRDRGFEQYF.

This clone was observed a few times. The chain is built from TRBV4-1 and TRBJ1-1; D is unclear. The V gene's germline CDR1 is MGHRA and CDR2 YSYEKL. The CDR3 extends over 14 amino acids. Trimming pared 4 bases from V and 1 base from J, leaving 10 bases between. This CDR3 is CASSPSAGNTEAFF. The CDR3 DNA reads TGCGCCAGCAGCCCTTCGGCGGGGAACACTGAAGCTTTCTTT.

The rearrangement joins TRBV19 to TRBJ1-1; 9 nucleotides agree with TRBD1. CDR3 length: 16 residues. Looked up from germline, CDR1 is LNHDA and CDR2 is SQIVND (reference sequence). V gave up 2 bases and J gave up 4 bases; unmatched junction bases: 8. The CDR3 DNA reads TGTGCCAGTAGTATATCCGGGACAGGGATAAGCACTGAAGCTTTCTTT. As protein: CASSISGTGISTEAFF. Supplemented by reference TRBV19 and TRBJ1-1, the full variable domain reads DGGITQSPKYLFRKEGQNVTLSCEQNLNHDAMYWYRQDPGQGLRLIYYSQIVNDFQKGDIAEGYSVSREKKESFPLTVTSAQKNPTAFYLCASSISGTGISTEAFFGQGTRLTVV.

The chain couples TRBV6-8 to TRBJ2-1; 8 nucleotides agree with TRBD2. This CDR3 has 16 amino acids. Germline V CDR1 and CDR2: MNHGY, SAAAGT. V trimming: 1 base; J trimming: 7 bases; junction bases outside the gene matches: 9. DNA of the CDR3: TGTGCCAGCAGTTACTTTGGTAGCGGGACCCTAAATGAGCAGTTCTTC. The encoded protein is CASSYFGSGTLNEQFF.

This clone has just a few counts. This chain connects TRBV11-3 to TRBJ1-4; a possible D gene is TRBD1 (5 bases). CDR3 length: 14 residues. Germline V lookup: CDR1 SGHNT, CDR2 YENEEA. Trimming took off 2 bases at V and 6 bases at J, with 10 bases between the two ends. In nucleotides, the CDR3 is TGTGCCAGCAGCTTATCTGGGGGGGATGAAAAACTGTTTTTT. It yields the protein CASSLSGGDEKLFF.

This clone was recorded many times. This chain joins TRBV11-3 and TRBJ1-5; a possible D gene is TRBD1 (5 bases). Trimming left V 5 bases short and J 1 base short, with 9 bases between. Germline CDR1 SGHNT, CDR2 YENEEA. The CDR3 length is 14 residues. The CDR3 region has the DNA TGTGCCAGCAGCCTGGGGGGGAGCAATCAGCCCCAGCATTTT. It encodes CASSLGGSNQPQHF. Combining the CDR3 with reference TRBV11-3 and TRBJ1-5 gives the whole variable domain EAGVVQSPRYKIIEKKQPVAFWCNPISGHNTLYWYLQNLGQGPELLIRYENEEAVDDSQLPKDRFSAERLKGVDSTLKIQPAELGDSAVYLCASSLGGSNQPQHFGDGTRLSIL.